This T cell receptor (beta chain) was documented in a study of blood T cell repertoires in COVID-19. Generated by immunoSEQ multiplex PCR, the TCRdb table keeps only in-frame clones and is missing some. The data contain roughly 150,000 clones, 81% of them seen just once; the ten biggest clones take up about 5%. The germline gives CDR1 SGDLS, CDR2 YYNGEE. CDR3 length: 15 amino acids. V lost 3 bases, J lost 6 bases, and 7 bases stayed unmatched. This receptor was identified in a woman between 40 and 50 years old with acute COVID-19. The V and J genes are TRBV9 and TRBJ2-2, with 8 bases fitting TRBD2. Input material: PBMCs or T cells enriched from blood (not recorded which). The CDR3 is CASSEGLEVAGELFF. The CDR3 nucleotides read TGTGCCAGCAGCGAGGGACTAGAGGTGGCCGGGGAGCTGTTTTTT.